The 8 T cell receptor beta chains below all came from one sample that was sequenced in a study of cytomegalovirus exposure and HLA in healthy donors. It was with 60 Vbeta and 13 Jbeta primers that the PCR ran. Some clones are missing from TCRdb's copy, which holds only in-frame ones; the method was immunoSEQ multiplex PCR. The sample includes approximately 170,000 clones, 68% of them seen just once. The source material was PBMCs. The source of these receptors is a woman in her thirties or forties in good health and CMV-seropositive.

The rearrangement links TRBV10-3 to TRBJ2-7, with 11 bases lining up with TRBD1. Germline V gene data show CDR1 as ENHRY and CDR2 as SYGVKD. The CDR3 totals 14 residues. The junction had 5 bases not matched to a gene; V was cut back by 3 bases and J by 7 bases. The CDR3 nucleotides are TGTGCCATCAGTGACGGACAGGGGGCGAGGGAGCAGTACTTC. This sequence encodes CAISDGQGAREQYF.

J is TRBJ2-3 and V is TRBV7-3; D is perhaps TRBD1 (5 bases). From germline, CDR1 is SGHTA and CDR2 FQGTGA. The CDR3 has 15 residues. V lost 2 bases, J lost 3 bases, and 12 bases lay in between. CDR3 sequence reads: CASSLGQGQTDTQYF. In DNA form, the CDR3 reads TGTGCCAGCAGCTTAGGGCAGGGTCAGACAGATACGCAGTATTTT.

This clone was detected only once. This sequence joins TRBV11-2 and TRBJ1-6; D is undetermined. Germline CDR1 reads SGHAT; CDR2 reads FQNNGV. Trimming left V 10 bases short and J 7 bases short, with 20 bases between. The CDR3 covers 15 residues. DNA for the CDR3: TGTGCCACCGTAAAGGTGGAGGGCTTCAATTCACCCCTCCACTTT. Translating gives CATVKVEGFNSPLHF.

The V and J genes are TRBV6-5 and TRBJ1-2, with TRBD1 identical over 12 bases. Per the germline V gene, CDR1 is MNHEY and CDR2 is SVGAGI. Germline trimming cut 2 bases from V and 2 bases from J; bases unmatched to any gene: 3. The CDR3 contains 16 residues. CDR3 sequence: CASSYGTGGGNYGYTF. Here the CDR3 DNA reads TGTGCCAGCAGTTACGGGACAGGGGGCGGGAACTATGGCTACACCTTC.

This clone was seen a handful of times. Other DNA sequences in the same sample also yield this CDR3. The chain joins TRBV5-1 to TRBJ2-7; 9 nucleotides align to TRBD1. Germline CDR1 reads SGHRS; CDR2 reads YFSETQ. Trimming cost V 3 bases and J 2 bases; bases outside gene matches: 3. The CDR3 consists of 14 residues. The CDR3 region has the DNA TGCGCCAGCAGCTCCGGACAGGGGACCTACGAGCAGTACTTC. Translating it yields CASSSGQGTYEQYF.

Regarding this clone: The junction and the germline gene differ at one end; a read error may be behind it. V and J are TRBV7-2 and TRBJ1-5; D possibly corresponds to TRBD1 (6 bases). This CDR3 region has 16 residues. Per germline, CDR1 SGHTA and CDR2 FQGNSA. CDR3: CASSPHDRNSNQPQNF. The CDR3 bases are TGTGCCAGCAGCCCACACGACAGGAATAGCAATCAGCCCCAGAATTTT.

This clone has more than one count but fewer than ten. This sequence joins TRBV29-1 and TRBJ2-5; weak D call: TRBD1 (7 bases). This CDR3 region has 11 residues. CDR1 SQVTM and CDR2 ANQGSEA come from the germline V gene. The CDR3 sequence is CGGTAKETQYF. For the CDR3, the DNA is TGCGGGGGGACAGCGAAAGAGACCCAGTACTTC.

The CDR3 here is CASMDRAAYEQYF. CDR3 nucleotide sequence: TGTGCCAGCATGGACAGGGCCGCCTACGAGCAGTACTTC. The rearrangement links TRBV2 to TRBJ2-7; 8 nucleotides agree with TRBD1. CDR1 is SNHLY and CDR2 is FYNNEI in the germline V gene. J gave up 2 bases and V 7 bases, and 4 bases lay outside the gene matches. The CDR3 contains 13 residues.